This TCR beta chain was found in a study of T-cell memory formation after mild COVID-19. Overall study context: Largely donor-specific TCR clusters were found.

In TCRdb, the 5' RACE reads were re-called with MiXCR into one record per CDR3 protein. The sample holds 300,000 to 400,000 distinct CDR3 sequences; approximately 27% are singletons and the top ten take about 14%. This clonotype was sampled from an adult woman who had mild COVID-19 (a few samples of this study predate the infection). Cell type and time point are not known. Sequences were obtained from PBMCs or a T cell subset sorted from them (not recorded which).

CDR3 sequence: CASRTDQGGAFF. As DNA, the CDR3 is TGTGCCAGCAGGACTGACCAGGGCGGCGCTTTCTTT. The V and J genes are TRBV5-4 and TRBJ1-1; maybe TRBD1 (5 bases). This CDR3 contains 12 residues. Trimming cost V 5 bases and J 11 bases, with 16 bases left between them. Germline V gene lookup returns CDR1 SGHNT and CDR2 YYREEE (reference sequence).